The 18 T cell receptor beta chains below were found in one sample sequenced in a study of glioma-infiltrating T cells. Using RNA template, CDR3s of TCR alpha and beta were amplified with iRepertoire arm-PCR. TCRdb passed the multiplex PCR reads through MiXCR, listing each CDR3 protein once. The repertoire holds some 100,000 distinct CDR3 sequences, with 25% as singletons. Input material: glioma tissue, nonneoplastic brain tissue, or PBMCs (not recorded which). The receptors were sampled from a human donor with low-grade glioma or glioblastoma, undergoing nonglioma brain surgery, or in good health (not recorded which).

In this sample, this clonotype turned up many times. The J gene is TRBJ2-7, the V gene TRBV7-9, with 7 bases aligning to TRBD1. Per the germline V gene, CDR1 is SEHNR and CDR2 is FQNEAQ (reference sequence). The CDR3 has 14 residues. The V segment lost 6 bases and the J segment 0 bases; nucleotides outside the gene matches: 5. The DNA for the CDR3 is TGTGCCAGCAGTACTTCAGGGGGCTCCTACGAGCAGTACTTC. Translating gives CASSTSGGSYEQYF.

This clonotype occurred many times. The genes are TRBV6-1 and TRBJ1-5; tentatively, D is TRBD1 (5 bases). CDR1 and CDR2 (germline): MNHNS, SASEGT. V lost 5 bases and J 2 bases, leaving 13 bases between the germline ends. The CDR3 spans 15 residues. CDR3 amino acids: CASSRRGDGNQPQHF. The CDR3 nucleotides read TGTGCCAGCAGTCGGAGGGGTGATGGCAATCAGCCCCAGCATTTT.

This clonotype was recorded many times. Written as DNA, the CDR3 is TGCGCCAGCAGCTTCTTGACGGGACAATCCGTCGAGCAGTACTTC. Its protein product is CASSFLTGQSVEQYF. The V gene is TRBV5-1, the J gene TRBJ2-7; D might be TRBD1 (6 bases). Germline V lookup: CDR1 SGHRS, CDR2 YFSETQ. Trimming shortened V by 2 bases and J by 6 bases, and 18 bases separated the two germline ends. The CDR3 runs 15 residues. The whole variable domain, remainder taken from reference TRBV5-1 and TRBJ2-7, is KAGVTQTPRYLIKTRGQQVTLSCSPISGHRSVSWYQQTPGQGLQFLFEYFSETQRNKGNFPGRFSGRQFSNSRSEMNVSTLELGDSALYLCASSFLTGQSVEQYFGPGTRLTVT.

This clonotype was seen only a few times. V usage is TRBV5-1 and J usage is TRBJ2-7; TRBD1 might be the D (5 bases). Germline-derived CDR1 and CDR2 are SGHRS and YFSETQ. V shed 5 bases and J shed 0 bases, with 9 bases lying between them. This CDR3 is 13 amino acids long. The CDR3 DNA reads TGCGCCAGCAGTAGGGGCGGCTCCTACGAGCAGTACTTC. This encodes CASSRGGSYEQYF.

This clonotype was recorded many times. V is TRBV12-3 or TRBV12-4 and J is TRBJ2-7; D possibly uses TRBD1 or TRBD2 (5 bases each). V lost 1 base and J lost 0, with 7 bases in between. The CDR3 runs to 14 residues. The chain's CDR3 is CASSLGGFSYEQYF. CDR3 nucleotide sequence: TGTGCCAGCAGTTTAGGGGGGTTCTCCTACGAGCAGTACTTC.

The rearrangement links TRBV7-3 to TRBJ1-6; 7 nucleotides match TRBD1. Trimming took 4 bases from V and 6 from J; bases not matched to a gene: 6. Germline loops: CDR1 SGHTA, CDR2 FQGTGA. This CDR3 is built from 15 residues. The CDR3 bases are TGTGCCAGCAGCTCCGGGACAGCGTCTAATTCACCCCTCCACTTT. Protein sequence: CASSSGTASNSPLHF.

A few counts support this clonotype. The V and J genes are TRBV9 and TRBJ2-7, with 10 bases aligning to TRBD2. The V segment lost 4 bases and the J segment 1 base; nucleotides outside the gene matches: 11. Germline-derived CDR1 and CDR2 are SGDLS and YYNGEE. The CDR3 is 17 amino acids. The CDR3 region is CASSPQGGLAFSYEQYF. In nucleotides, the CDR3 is TGTGCCAGCAGCCCCCAGGGGGGACTAGCGTTTTCCTACGAGCAGTACTTC. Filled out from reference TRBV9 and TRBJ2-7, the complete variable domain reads DSGVTQTPKHLITATGQRVTLRCSPRSGDLSVYWYQQSLDQGLQFLIQYYNGEERAKGNILERFSAQQFPDLHSELNLSSLELGDSALYFCASSPQGGLAFSYEQYFGPGTRLTVT.

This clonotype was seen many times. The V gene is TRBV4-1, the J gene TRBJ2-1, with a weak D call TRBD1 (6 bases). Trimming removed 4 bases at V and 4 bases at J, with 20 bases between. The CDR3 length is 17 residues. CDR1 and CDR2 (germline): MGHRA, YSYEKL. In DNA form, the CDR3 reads TGCGCCAGCAGCCTTATCCCCTCGGGACATAAATACAATGAGCAGTTCTTC. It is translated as CASSLIPSGHKYNEQFF.

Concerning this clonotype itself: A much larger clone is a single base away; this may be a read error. The CDR3 bases are TGTGTCAGCAGTGACTCGTCTCGACAGGGGCCTGAAGCTTTCTTT. This gives the protein CVSSDSSRQGPEAFF. The chain is built from TRBV6-4 and TRBJ1-1; 8 nucleotides agree with TRBD1. Germline CDR1 is MRHNA and CDR2 is SNTAGT. This CDR3 contains 15 residues.

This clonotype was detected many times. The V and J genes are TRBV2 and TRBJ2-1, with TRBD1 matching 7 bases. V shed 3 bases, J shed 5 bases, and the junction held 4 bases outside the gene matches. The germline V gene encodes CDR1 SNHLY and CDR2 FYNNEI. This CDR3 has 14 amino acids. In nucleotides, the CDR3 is TGTGCCAGCAGTGACACGGACAGGCACAATGAGCAGTTCTTC. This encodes CASSDTDRHNEQFF.

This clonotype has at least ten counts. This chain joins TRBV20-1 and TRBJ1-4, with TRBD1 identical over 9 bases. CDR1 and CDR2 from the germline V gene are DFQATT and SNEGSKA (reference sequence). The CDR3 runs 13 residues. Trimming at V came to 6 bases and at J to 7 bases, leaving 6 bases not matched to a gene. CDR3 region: CSAADRGGEKLFF. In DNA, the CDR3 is TGCAGTGCCGCGGACAGGGGTGGTGAAAAACTGTTTTTT.

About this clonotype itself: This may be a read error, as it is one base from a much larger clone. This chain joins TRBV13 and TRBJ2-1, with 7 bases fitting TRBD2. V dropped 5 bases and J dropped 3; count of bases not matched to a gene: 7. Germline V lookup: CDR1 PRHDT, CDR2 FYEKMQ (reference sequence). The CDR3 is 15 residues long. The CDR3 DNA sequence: TGTGCCAGCAGCGCCCTAGCGGAAATCTACAATGAGCAGTTCTTC. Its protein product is CASSALAEIYNEQFF.

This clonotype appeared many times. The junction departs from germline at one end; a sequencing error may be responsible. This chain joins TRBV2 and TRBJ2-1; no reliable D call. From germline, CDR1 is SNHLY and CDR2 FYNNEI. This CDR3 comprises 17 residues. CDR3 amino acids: CASSPWVTSSEHNERFF. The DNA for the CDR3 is TGTGCCAGCAGTCCGTGGGTGACATCGTCCGAACACAATGAGCGGTTCTTC. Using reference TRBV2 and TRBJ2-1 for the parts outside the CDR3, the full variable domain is EPEVTQTPSHQVTQMGQEVILRCVPISNHLYFYWYRQILGQKVEFLVSFYNNEISEKSEIFDDQFSVERPDGSNFTLKIRSTKLEDSAMYFCASSPWVTSSEHNERFFGPGTRLTVL.

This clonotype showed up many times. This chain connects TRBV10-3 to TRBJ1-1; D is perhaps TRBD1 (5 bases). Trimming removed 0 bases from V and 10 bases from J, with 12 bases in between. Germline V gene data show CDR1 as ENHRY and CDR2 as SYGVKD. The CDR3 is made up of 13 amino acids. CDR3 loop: CAISESTATGAFF. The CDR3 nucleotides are TGTGCCATCAGTGAGTCGACAGCCACCGGAGCTTTCTTT.

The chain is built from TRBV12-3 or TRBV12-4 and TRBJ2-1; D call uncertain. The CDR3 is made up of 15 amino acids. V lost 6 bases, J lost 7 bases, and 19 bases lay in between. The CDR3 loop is CASSPRPRWDNEQFF. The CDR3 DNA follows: TGTGCCAGCAGCCCCCGTCCGAGGTGGGATAATGAGCAGTTCTTC.

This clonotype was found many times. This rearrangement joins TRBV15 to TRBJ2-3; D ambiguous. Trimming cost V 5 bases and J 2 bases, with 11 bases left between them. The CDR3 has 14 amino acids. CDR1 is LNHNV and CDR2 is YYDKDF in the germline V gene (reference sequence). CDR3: CATSGDGFTDTQYF. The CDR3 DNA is TGTGCCACCAGCGGCGACGGATTCACAGATACGCAGTATTTT.

CDR3 bases: TGTGCCACCAGCAGAGTTGCGGGGTCCCACAATGAGCAGTTCTTC. Protein: CATSRVAGSHNEQFF. This sequence joins TRBV15 and TRBJ2-1, with D maybe TRBD2 (6 bases). The germline CDR1 and CDR2 sequences are LNHNV and YYDKDF (reference sequence). The V end lost 1 base, the J end lost 5 bases, and 12 bases lay between the germline ends. This CDR3 contains 15 residues.

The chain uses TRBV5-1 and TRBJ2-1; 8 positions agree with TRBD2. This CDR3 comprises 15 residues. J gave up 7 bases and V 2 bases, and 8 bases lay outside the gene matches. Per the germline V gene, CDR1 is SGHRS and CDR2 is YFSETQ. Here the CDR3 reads CASSFSLAGRNEQFF. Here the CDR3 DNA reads TGCGCCAGCAGCTTTTCCTTAGCGGGGCGGAATGAGCAGTTCTTC.